These T cell receptor beta chains were read from a single sample in a study of tumor-infiltrating lymphocytes in primary liver carcinoma. TCRdb used MiXCR to reprocess the multiplex PCR reads, holding one entry per CDR3 protein. The profile shows tens of thousands of distinct CDR3 sequences, over 65% of them singletons. Sequences were obtained from liver tumor tissue from sampling region 3. These TCRs come from a man aged 40-55 years with primary liver carcinoma and hepatitis B virus infection. Both conserved end residues are part of each CDR3. The D gene is left open where the match is weak. Rows may omit the clone size; those that give it use once, few, many or a size class.

J gene,clone size,D gene,V gene,CDR3 DNA,CDR3 protein
TRBJ1-2,NA,TRBD1,TRBV12-3/TRBV12-4,TGTGCATACAGCCTCGGACAGGGGGCAAACTATGGCTACACCTTC,CAYSLGQGANYGYTF
TRBJ1-6,NA,NA,TRBV6-5,NA,CACSYWGTGSVGSPPHF
TRBJ1-5,NA,NA,TRBV10-2,TGTGCCAGCAGTGAACAGCCCTATAGCAATGAGTCCCAGCATTTT,CASSEQPYSNESQHF
TRBJ1-1,few,TRBD1,TRBV6-5,TGTGCCAGCAGTCACAGGGGGTTCTCTGAAGCTTTCTTT,CASSHRGFSEAFF
TRBJ2-2,once,NA,TRBV5-6,TGTGTCAGCAGCCCAAGGTTCGCGAACACCGGGGAGCTGTTTTTC,CVSSPRFANTGELFF
TRBJ1-1,NA,NA,TRBV11-2,TGTGCCAGCAGCTTAGAGTACGGCGTCACTGAAGCTTTCTTT,CASSLEYGVTEAFF
TRBJ2-3,NA,TRBD2,TRBV4-2,TGTGCCAGCAACCAAATGGCGCTTCTAGCGGGAGCGATAGATACGCAGTATTTT,CASNQMALLAGAIDTQYF
TRBJ2-1,medium-sized,TRBD2,TRBV4-3,TGCGCCAGCAGCCAAGACCGGGGGGGAGTAGGTTCCAATGAGCAGTTCTTC,CASSQDRGGVGSNEQFF
TRBJ2-5,NA,TRBD2,TRBV11-2,TGTGCCAGCAACCAAACTCCTGGCGGGGGGAAAGGGACCCGATACTTC,CASNQTPGGGKGTRYF
TRBJ2-3,NA,TRBD2,TRBV6-5,TGTGCCAGCAGTCCATCTTGGACGGGAGGAGTAGATACGCAGTATTTT,CASSPSWTGGVDTQYF
TRBJ2-7,NA,TRBD2,TRBV6-5,TGTGCCAGCGGCCGACAGCCGGGACTAGTGAGAAGTTATGAGCAGTACTTC,CASGRQPGLVRSYEQYF
TRBJ1-5,NA,NA,TRBV6-1,TGTGCCAGCTGCGACAGCTGTAGCAATCAGCCCCAGCATTTT,CASCDSCSNQPQHF
TRBJ2-7,NA,NA,TRBV4-3,TGCGCCAGCAATCAAAACAGAGGGGTTGGCTTCGAGCAGTACTTC,CASNQNRGVGFEQYF
TRBJ2-7,NA,TRBD1,TRBV28,TGTGCCAGCATCATGACAGGGGGCTCCTACGAGCAGCACTTC,CASIMTGGSYEQHF
TRBJ1-1,NA,NA,TRBV4-2,TGTGCCAGCAGCCAAGAGTACGGGCATGGTTTTTGGACCGAAGCTTTCTTT,CASSQEYGHGFWTEAFF
TRBJ1-2,NA,TRBD1,TRBV19,TGTGCCAATAGTACCGAGGGGGCTGGCTATACCTTC,CANSTEGAGYTF
TRBJ2-1,once,TRBD2,TRBV7-9,TGTGCCAGCAGCTTCCCTCAACTAGCGGGGGCCTACAATGAGCAGTCCTTC,CASSFPQLAGAYNEQSF
TRBJ2-7,NA,NA,TRBV11-2,TGTGACAGCAGCTTTGTGGCAGGGGACCAGTACGAGCAGTATTTC,CDSSFVAGDQYEQYF
TRBJ2-7,NA,NA,TRBV5-1,TGCGTCAGCAGCTTGGCGACCACCCCCCTCTACGAGCAGTACTTC,CVSSLATTPLYEQYF
TRBJ2-5,NA,NA,TRBV20-1,TGCAGTGCCAGAAAACAAGAGACCCAGTACTTC,CSARKQETQYF
TRBJ2-3,few,NA,TRBV6-5,TGTGTGAGCAGTTTAAACTGGGGTACAGATACGCAGTATTTT,CVSSLNWGTDTQYF
TRBJ2-7,few,TRBD1,TRBV12-3/TRBV12-4,TGTGTCAGTAGTATGGGGACAGGAGGGTCCTACGAGCAGTACTTC,CVSSMGTGGSYEQYF
TRBJ1-2,NA,NA,TRBV2,TGTACCAGCAGGGACGTCTATGGCTACACCTTC,CTSRDVYGYTF
TRBJ2-1,NA,TRBD2,TRBV29-1,TGCAGCGTCCGACTAGCGGGATATGAGCAGTCTTTC,CSVRLAGYEQSF
TRBJ1-5,NA,NA,TRBV10-3,TGTGCCATCAGTGAGTGTGATGGCGATCAGCCCCACCATTTT,CAISECDGDQPHHF
TRBJ2-5,many,TRBD2,TRBV7-8,TGTGCCAGCAGCTTAGCGGAGTGGGGAGGGGAGACCCAGTACTTC,CASSLAEWGGETQYF
TRBJ2-3,NA,NA,TRBV4-2,TGTGCCAGCACCCAAGAGAAGGGAGTGACGGATGCGCAGTATTTT,CASTQEKGVTDAQYF
TRBJ2-3,NA,NA,TRBV12-3/TRBV12-4,TGTGCCAACATTTTTGGGCAAGGAAGCAATCAGCCCCAGTATTTT,CANIFGQGSNQPQYF
TRBJ1-3,many,NA,TRBV5-5,TGTGCCAGCAGCCTCGGACGCCTCTCTGGAAACACCATATATTTT,CASSLGRLSGNTIYF
TRBJ2-1,NA,TRBD1,TRBV28,TGTACCAGCAGCATCGGGAGACAGGGGGCGAATGATCAGTTCTTC,CTSSIGRQGANDQFF
TRBJ1-5,NA,NA,TRBV12-3/TRBV12-4,TGTGCCAGCAGCGAGGTGGCATGGCAGCCCCAGCATTTT,CASSEVAWQPQHF
TRBJ2-7,NA,NA,TRBV12-3/TRBV12-4,TGTGCCAGCAGTCGAGGGATGGGCTTGACCTACGAACAGTACTTC,CASSRGMGLTYEQYF
TRBJ2-7,NA,NA,TRBV12-3/TRBV12-4,TGTGCCAGCAGTGGCCCCCCACGGCCCTACGAGCAGTACTTC,CASSGPPRPYEQYF
TRBJ2-7,many,TRBD1,TRBV7-9,TGTGCCAGCAGCTCTAGACAGGGGAAAGGGTACGAGCAGTACTTC,CASSSRQGKGYEQYF
TRBJ2-1,NA,NA,TRBV7-9,TGTGCCAGCAGTTTACCATATCAGGGACTTAAAACAAATGAGCAGTTCTTC,CASSLPYQGLKTNEQFF
TRBJ1-6,NA,NA,TRBV4-1,TGCGCCAGCAGCCACCACCTAGGGGCGGATTCACACCTCCACTTT,CASSHHLGADSHLHF
TRBJ1-2,NA,NA,TRBV12-3/TRBV12-4,TGTGTCAGCAGTTCTGGGGGACCGGGGCAGATAGTCTATGGCTACACCTTC,CVSSSGGPGQIVYGYTF
TRBJ1-3,medium-sized,NA,TRBV4-1,TGCGCCAGCAGCCAATCGGACACCATATATTTT,CASSQSDTIYF
TRBJ2-2,many,NA,TRBV20-1,TGCAGTGCTAGGCAGCCGGGAATCAGGTCCGGGGAGCTGTTTTTT,CSARQPGIRSGELFF
TRBJ2-5,NA,TRBD2,TRBV4-3,TGCGTCGGCAGCCAAGGCGGGACTAGTGGGGGGGAGACCCAATACTTC,CVGSQGGTSGGETQYF
TRBJ2-7,NA,NA,TRBV12-3/TRBV12-4,TGTGCCAGCAGTTTAATAGGCTCCGGTAACTCCTACGAGGAGCACTTC,CASSLIGSGNSYEEHF
TRBJ1-1,NA,NA,TRBV10-3,TGTGCCGTCAAGGCAAGGGAGAACACTGAAGCTTTCTTT,CAVKARENTEAFF
TRBJ2-7,many,TRBD2,TRBV28,TGTGCCAGCAGACGGACTAGCGGGAGGGCCTACGAGCAGTACTTC,CASRRTSGRAYEQYF
TRBJ2-7,NA,NA,TRBV4-1,TGCGCCAGCAGCCAAGTCGATACTCACTACGATCAGTACTTC,CASSQVDTHYDQYF
TRBJ2-2,many,TRBD1,TRBV19,TGTGCCAGTAGTACCGGGACAGGGGTTCGCGGGGAGCTGTTTTTT,CASSTGTGVRGELFF
TRBJ2-3,once,NA,TRBV12-3/TRBV12-4,TGTGCCAGAAGTTTAATAGGCTCCGGTAGCCCCTACGAGCAGTATTTT,CARSLIGSGSPYEQYF
TRBJ2-7,NA,NA,TRBV4-3,TGCGCCAGCGGCCAAGAACCTGGCGGAGGATACGGGCAGCACTTC,CASGQEPGGGYGQHF
TRBJ2-5,NA,NA,TRBV18,TGTGCCAGCTTACCACCGAATAGTAAGGGGTCGGAGACTCAGTACTTC,CASLPPNSKGSETQYF
TRBJ2-7,once,TRBD2,TRBV6-2/TRBV6-3,TGCGCCAGCAAAGGAACTAGCGGGAGGGACGAGCAGTACTTC,CASKGTSGRDEQYF
TRBJ2-1,NA,NA,TRBV7-9,TGTGCCATCAGCATACCATATCAGGGGCCTAAAACAAATGAACAGTTCTTC,CAISIPYQGPKTNEQFF
TRBJ1-1,NA,NA,TRBV6-5,TGTACCAGCACTTATAGGGGAAGCACTGAAGCTTTCTTT,CTSTYRGSTEAFF
TRBJ2-7,many,TRBD1,TRBV30,TGTGCCTGGAGCGCCGGGACAGGGCCCTACGAGCAGTACTTC,CAWSAGTGPYEQYF
TRBJ2-5,once,NA,TRBV11-2,TGTGCCAGCAGCCAAAGTCCTGGTGGGGGGAAGGATACCCAGTACTTC,CASSQSPGGGKDTQYF
TRBJ2-2,NA,NA,TRBV11-2,TGTACCAGCAGCTTAATGGGGGTCTCCGGGGAACTGTTTTTT,CTSSLMGVSGELFF
TRBJ2-1,NA,NA,TRBV11-2,TGTGCCAGGGGCTTATACCGGCTATTTAGTGAGCAGTTCTTC,CARGLYRLFSEQFF